The 11 T cell receptor beta chains reported below all come from one sample, sequenced in a study of shared T cell receptors in the human thymus. This table comes from immunoSEQ multiplex PCR, and its TCRdb copy is limited to in-frame clones, with some not included. The profile shows roughly 550,000 clones, about 80% of them singletons. This sample also appeared in a second study, on human thymus T cells.

The sequencing sample was made of thymocytes. All receptors come from a boy under two years old with a congenital heart defect.

The rearrangement links TRBV5-4 to TRBJ2-7; 8 bases fit TRBD2. The germline CDR1 and CDR2 sequences are SGHNT and YYREEE (reference sequence). CDR3 length: 16 residues. The V gene end was trimmed by 6 bases and the J gene end by 2 bases; junction bases not matched to a gene: 13. The CDR3 loop is CASTHWRGEGPYEQYF. CDR3 DNA: TGTGCCAGCACTCATTGGCGGGGGGAGGGCCCCTACGAGCAGTACTTC. The whole variable domain, filled in from reference TRBV5-4 and TRBJ2-7, reads ETGVTQSPTHLIKTRGQQVTLRCSSQSGHNTVSWYQQALGQGPQFIFQYYREEENGRGNFPPRFSGLQFPNYSSELNVNALELDDSALYLCASTHWRGEGPYEQYFGPGTRLTVT.

This chain connects TRBV28 to TRBJ1-2; D is possibly TRBD1 (5 bases). V lost 5 bases, J lost 3 bases, and 25 bases lay in between. The CDR3 totals 18 residues. The germline V gene has CDR1 MDHEN and CDR2 SYDVKM. In nucleotides, the CDR3 is TGTGCCAGCAGTCGTTACCAGCCTCTAGGGCTACAGGACTATGGCTACACCTTC. Its protein is CASSRYQPLGLQDYGYTF.

This clone was seen once. This rearrangement joins TRBV4-3 to TRBJ2-1; 8 bases align to TRBD1. V gave up 4 bases and J gave up 6 bases; unmatched junction bases: 14. In germline, CDR1 is LGHNA, CDR2 YSLEER. This CDR3 has 17 amino acids. DNA for the CDR3: TGCGCCAGCAGCCCGAGAGGAAGACAGGGGAAGTTCAATGAGCAGTTCTTC. As protein: CASSPRGRQGKFNEQFF.

This chain links TRBV25-1 with TRBJ1-1; D remains unclear. Trimming stripped 4 bases from V and 0 bases from J, with 12 bases between. CDR1 is MGHDK and CDR2 is SYGVNS in the germline V gene. This CDR3 is 15 amino acids long. The CDR3 DNA reads TGTGCCAGCAGTGGGTACCACTTCATGAACACTGAAGCTTTCTTT. It encodes CASSGYHFMNTEAFF.

The rearrangement joins TRBV27 to TRBJ1-2; 9 bases map to TRBD1. CDR3 length equals 17 residues. J lost 4 bases, V lost 6 bases, and 15 bases had no gene match. The V gene's germline CDR1 is MNHEY and CDR2 SMNVEV (reference sequence). CDR3 sequence reads: CASSSIEGQGLGYGYTF. CDR3 DNA sequence: TGTGCCAGCAGCTCGATTGAGGGACAGGGTCTGGGCTATGGCTACACCTTC.

V usage is TRBV10-3 and J usage is TRBJ1-2; 7 bases align to TRBD1. With V trimmed by 6 bases and J by 4 bases, 8 bases remained unmatched. The CDR3 length is 14 residues. Per germline, CDR1 ENHRY and CDR2 SYGVKD. In nucleotides, the CDR3 is TGTGCCATCAGCCCCGAACAGGGGACCTATGGCTACACCTTC. Translation: CAISPEQGTYGYTF.

The chain is built from TRBV18 and TRBJ2-7, with 13 bases that match TRBD2. J gave up 5 bases and V 3 bases, and 13 bases lay outside the gene matches. The CDR3 runs to 18 residues. Germline lookup yields CDR1 KGHSH and CDR2 LQKENI. The CDR3 protein is CASSPSQETSGRTDEQYF. CDR3 nucleotides: TGTGCCAGCTCACCTTCCCAAGAGACTAGCGGGAGGACCGACGAGCAGTACTTC. The complete variable domain, with remaining parts taken from reference TRBV18 and TRBJ2-7, reads NAGVMQNPRHLVRRRGQEARLRCSPMKGHSHVYWYRQLPEEGLKFMVYLQKENIIDESGMPKERFSAEFPKEGPSILRIQQVVRGDSAAYFCASSPSQETSGRTDEQYFGPGTRLTVT.

The chain links TRBV14 to TRBJ2-5; 11 bases are shared with TRBD2. This CDR3 spans 15 amino acids. Per the germline V gene, CDR1 is SGHDN and CDR2 is FVKESK. J was trimmed by 4 bases and V by 2 bases; bases with no gene match: 3. The CDR3 nucleotides are TGTGCCAGCAGCCAACGGCTAGCGGGAGGAGAGACCCAGTACTTC. Residues: CASSQRLAGGETQYF.

The rearrangement joins TRBV27 to TRBJ1-5; a possible D gene is TRBD1 (5 bases). Trimming stripped 4 bases from V and 1 base from J, with 5 bases between. This CDR3 is built from 13 residues. Germline V gene data show CDR1 as MNHEY and CDR2 as SMNVEV (reference sequence). The CDR3 DNA reads TGTGCCAGCAGTTCAGGGAGCAATCAGCCCCAGCATTTT. Translated, it gives CASSSGSNQPQHF.

The rearrangement uses TRBV20-1 and TRBJ2-7; D unresolved. V was shortened by 3 bases and J by 7 bases, with 7 bases between the two germline ends. CDR3 length equals 10 residues. Per germline, CDR1 DFQATT and CDR2 SNEGSKA (reference sequence). The CDR3 here is CSASGREQYF. The DNA of the CDR3 is TGCAGTGCTAGTGGTCGGGAGCAGTACTTC.

V usage is TRBV4-3 and J usage is TRBJ2-1; 9 bases fit TRBD2. The CDR3 runs to 17 residues. V trimming: 0 bases; J trimming: 5 bases; junction bases outside the gene matches: 8. Germline loops: CDR1 LGHNA, CDR2 YSLEER. This chain's CDR3 is CASSQDHSGRMDNEQFF. CDR3 nucleotides: TGCGCCAGCAGCCAAGATCATAGCGGGAGAATGGACAATGAGCAGTTCTTC.